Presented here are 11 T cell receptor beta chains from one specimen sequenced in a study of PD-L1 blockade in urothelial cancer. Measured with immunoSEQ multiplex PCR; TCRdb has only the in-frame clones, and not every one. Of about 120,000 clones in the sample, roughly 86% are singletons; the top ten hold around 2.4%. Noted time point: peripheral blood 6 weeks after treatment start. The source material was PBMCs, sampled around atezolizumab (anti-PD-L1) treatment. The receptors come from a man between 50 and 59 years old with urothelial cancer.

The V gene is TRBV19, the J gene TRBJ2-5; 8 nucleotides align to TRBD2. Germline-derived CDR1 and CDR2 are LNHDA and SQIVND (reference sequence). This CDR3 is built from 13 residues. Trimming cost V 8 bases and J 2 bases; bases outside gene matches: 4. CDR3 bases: TGTGCCAGTGGTACTAGCGGACAAGAGACCCAGTACTTC. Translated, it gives CASGTSGQETQYF.

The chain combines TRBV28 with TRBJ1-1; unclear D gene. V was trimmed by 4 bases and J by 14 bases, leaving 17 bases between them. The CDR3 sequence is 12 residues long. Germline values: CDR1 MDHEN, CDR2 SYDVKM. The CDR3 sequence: CASSSDVRSGFF. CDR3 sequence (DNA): TGTGCCAGCAGTTCCGACGTCCGCAGCGGATTCTTT.

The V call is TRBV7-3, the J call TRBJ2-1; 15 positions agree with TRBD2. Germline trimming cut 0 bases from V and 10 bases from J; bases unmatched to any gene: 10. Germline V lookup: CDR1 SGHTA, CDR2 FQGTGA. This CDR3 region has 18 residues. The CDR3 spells CASSLTGTSGGRREEQFF. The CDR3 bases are TGTGCCAGCAGCTTAACCGGGACTAGCGGGGGGAGGCGGGAAGAGCAGTTCTTC.

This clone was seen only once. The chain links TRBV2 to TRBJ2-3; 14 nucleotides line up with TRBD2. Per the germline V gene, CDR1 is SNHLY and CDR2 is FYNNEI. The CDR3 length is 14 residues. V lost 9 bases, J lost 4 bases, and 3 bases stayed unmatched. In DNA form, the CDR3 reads TGTGCCAGTGGGACTAGCGGGAGCCCAGATACGCAGTATTTT. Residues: CASGTSGSPDTQYF.

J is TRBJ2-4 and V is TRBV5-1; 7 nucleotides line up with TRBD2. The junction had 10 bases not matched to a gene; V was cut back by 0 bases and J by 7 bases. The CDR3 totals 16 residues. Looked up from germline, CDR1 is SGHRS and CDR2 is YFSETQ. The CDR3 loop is CASSLEAAGVGNIQYF. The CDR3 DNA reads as TGCGCCAGCAGCTTGGAGGCGGCGGGAGTTGGTAACATTCAGTACTTC.

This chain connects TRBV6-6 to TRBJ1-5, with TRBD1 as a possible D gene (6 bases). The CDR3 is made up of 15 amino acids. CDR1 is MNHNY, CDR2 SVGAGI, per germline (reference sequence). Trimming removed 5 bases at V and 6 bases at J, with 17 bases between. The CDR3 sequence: CASSRDPQGSQPQHF. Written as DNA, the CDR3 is TGTGCCAGCAGTCGCGACCCCCAGGGGAGTCAGCCCCAGCATTTT.

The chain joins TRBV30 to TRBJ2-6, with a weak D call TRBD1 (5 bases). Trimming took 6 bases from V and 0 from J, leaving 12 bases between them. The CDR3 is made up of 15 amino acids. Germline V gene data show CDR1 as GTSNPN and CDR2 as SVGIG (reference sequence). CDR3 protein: CACKGQNSGANVLTF. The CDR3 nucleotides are TGTGCCTGCAAGGGGCAGAACTCTGGGGCCAACGTCCTGACTTTC. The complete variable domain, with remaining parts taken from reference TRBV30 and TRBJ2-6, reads SQTIHQWPATLVQPVGSPLSLECTVEGTSNPNLYWYRQAAGRGLQLLFYSVGIGQISSEVPQNLSASRPQDRQFILSSKKLLLSDSGFYLCACKGQNSGANVLTFGAGSRLTVL.

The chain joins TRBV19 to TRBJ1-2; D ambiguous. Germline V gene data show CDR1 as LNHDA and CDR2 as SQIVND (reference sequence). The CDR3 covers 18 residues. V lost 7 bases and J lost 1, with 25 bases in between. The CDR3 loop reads CASIGFIGGRKRNYGYTF. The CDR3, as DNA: TGTGCCAGTATAGGGTTTATCGGCGGGAGAAAACGTAACTATGGCTACACCTTC.

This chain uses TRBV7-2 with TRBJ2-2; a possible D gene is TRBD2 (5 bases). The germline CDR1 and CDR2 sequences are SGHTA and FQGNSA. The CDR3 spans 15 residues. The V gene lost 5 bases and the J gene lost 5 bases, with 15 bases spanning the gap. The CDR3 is CASSEGFTTTGELFF. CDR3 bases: TGTGCCAGCAGCGAGGGATTCACAACAACCGGGGAGCTGTTTTTT.

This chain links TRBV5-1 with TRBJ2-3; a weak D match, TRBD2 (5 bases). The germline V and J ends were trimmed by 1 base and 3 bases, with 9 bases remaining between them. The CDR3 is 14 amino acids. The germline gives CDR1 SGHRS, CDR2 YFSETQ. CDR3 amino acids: CASSLSGITDTQYF. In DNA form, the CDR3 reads TGCGCCAGCAGCTTGTCGGGAATAACAGATACGCAGTATTTT.

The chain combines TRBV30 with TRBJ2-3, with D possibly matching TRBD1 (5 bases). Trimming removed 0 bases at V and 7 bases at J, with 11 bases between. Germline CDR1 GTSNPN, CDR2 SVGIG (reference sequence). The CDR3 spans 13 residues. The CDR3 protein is CAWSVGVDNTQYF. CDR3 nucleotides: TGTGCCTGGAGTGTAGGGGTGGATAATACGCAGTATTTT.